The entry below describes one T cell receptor beta chain. This clone's antigen is unknown. This clone may be a read error of a much larger clone one base away. The data are from a study of tumor-infiltrating lymphocytes in primary liver carcinoma (dated by TCRdb to the late 2010s). Context from the whole study: About 5 patients with histopathologically diagnosed primary liver carcinoma underwent surgical resection in China between 2015 and March 2016. Of the five patients, three men and two women aged 30 to 69 years, four had hepatocellular carcinoma and one had combined HCC and intrahepatic cholangiocarcinoma. Tumors of the five patients were stage T1-T3 N0M0 with maximum diameters of roughly 4.2 to 10 cm. Roughly 3.65 to 7.5 million productive TCRbeta reads were obtained per sample, and no significant difference in read depth was found between tissue types. TCRbeta repertoire sequencing, expression microarrays and whole-exome sequencing were combined in the study across five regions of each liver tumor, with adjacent normal tissue and blood also included. A total of 35 specimens from 5 patients underwent TCRbeta repertoire sequencing, comprising some 25 tumor regions, 5 adjacent noncancerous liver tissues and 5 peripheral blood samples. Reproducibility between technical replicate repertoires was high, with correlation coefficients above 0.98 and mean shared-clone rates approximately 0.91.

V and J are trimmed by 6 bases and 3 bases, and the gene matches miss 7 bases of the junction. From its cysteine to its phenylalanine, the CDR3 spans 16 amino acids. Only CDR3 DNA remains: 48 bases, in frame from the first base. Reading the germline V gene gives CDR1 MNHNS and CDR2 SASEGT. Study-level results and caveats: Because sequencing covered only the TCR beta chain and unpaired alpha chains were not captured, true repertoire diversity is likely underestimated. The top 250 clones made up a significantly larger repertoire fraction in tumors than in blood (p = 0.039). Repertoire overlap was found to be higher between tumor regions (mean about 35%) than between tumor-adjacent (roughly 17%) or tumor-blood (about 14%) pairs, consistent with antigen-driven expansion. Bulk unsorted samples precluded comparing CD4+ and CD8+ T cell repertoires. Only 4 to 6 patients were included in the study, and the authors note that the findings should be validated in a larger study.

Starting from around 520 ng total RNA, TCRbeta-specific cDNA was produced by reverse transcription with a constant-region primer and ProtoScript II reverse transcriptase. Three nested multiplex PCR rounds, following a slightly modified ARM-PCR procedure, were used to build the TCRbeta libraries. The first two PCR rounds used multiplex TRBV1-TRBV30 forward primers with a Cbeta reverse primer, each for approximately 11 cycles. Sample barcodes and Illumina adapters were attached in a final 25-cycle PCR using Deep VentR polymerase. Before sequencing, amplicons between 200 and 500 bp were purified from gel using a QIAquick gel extraction kit. An Illumina HiSeq 2500 was used to sequence the TCRbeta amplicons with 250-bp paired-end reads. On the authors' methods: Trimmomatic v0.33 was used to quality-trim the reads, and FLASH v1.2.11 was used to merge paired reads so that full CDR3 sequences could be recovered. V, D and J germline segments were assigned to the rearranged TCRbeta sequences using MiGEC v1.2.1b. Clonotype statistics, along with Shannon-Wiener diversity indices, were calculated using VDJtools v1.0.0. To cut down on sampling bias, every analysis after diversity analysis relied on just the 250 most abundant clonotypes from each sample. TCRdb redid the processing of the public reads, applying fastp at Q25 and MiXCR, and retained in-frame beta chains. Each record represents a unique CDR3 protein, reported with the most common genes and DNA among its rows. The V and J calls and clone size are TCRdb's, not the authors'. The sample includes approximately 330,000 distinct CDR3 sequences, with 65% observed a single time. The ten top clones hold roughly 6% of the sample.

TRIzol reagent was used to extract blood RNA from unsorted whole blood, while the DNeasy Blood & Tissue kit provided the germline DNA. Patients had chronic HBV infection and were treatment-naive at sampling. About 4 milliliters of peripheral blood were collected into K2EDTA tubes before surgery. Sequencing was carried out using peripheral blood. The TCR was taken from a middle-aged man with primary liver carcinoma and hepatitis B virus infection. This chain is built from TRBV6-1 and TRBJ2-1; 11 of the junction bases match TRBD2. The CDR3 is CASSIRTSGYYNEQFF. The DNA reads as follows: TGTGCCAGCAGCATAAGGACTAGCGGGTACTACAATGAGCAGTTCTTC.